The T cell receptor beta chain described here comes from a study of CD8 T cells in ankylosing spondylitis. TCRdb reprocessed the 5' RACE reads via MiXCR and lists one record per CDR3 protein. The sample lists about 15,000 distinct CDR3 sequences, approximately 2.8% occurring once. Germline V lookup: CDR1 MNHEY, CDR2 SVGAGI. The CDR3 is made up of 15 amino acids. The V segment lost 10 bases and the J segment 8 bases; nucleotides outside the gene matches: 17. The V and J genes are TRBV6-5 and TRBJ1-2, with 9 bases matching TRBD1. The source is a male donor with ankylosing spondylitis or in good health (not recorded which). Material: blood, either unsorted or a sorted T cell fraction (not recorded which). The CDR3 bases are TGTGCCACCCCCCGAGAGGGACAGGGACGTGGCGGCTACACCTTC. Its protein product is CATPREGQGRGGYTF.